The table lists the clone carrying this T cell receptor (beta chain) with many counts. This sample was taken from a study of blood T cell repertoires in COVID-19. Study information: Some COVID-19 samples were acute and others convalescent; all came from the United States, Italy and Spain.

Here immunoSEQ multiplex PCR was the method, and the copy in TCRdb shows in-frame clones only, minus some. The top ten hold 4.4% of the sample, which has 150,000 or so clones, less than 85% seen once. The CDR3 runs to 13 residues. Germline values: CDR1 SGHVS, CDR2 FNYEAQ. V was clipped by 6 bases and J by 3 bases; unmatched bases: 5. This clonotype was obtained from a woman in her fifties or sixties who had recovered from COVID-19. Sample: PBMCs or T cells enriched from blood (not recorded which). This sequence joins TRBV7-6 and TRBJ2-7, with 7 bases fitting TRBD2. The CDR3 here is CASRRGNFYEQYV. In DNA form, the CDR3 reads TGTGCCAGCAGGCGGGGGAATTTCTACGAGCAGTACGTC.